This section outlines one T cell receptor (beta chain) sequence together with its context. The data originate from a study of blood T cell repertoires in COVID-19. Study as a whole: The United States, Italy and Spain supplied acute and convalescent COVID-19 samples. Nucleic acid was either cDNA or gDNA, and it came from T cells, B-cell-depleted T cells, or PBMCs.

Using immunoSEQ multiplex PCR, the repertoire was profiled, and TCRdb retains in-frame clones only, with some absent. Of 200,000 to 250,000 clones detected, around 80% appear once; the ten largest clones hold less than 20%. CDR3 length equals 16 residues. The V end lost 6 bases, the J end lost 5 bases, and 19 bases lay between the germline ends. In germline, CDR1 is SGHAT, CDR2 FQNNGV. Material for sequencing was peripheral blood. The chain couples TRBV11-2 to TRBJ2-2; D unresolved. This TCR was recovered from a woman older than 75 with active or convalescent COVID-19. The CDR3 sequence is CASRPQGSSQTGELFF. In nucleotides, the CDR3 is TGTGCCAGCAGACCACAAGGTAGCAGCCAGACCGGGGAGCTGTTTTTT. Filled out from reference TRBV11-2 and TRBJ2-2, the complete variable domain reads EAGVAQSPRYKIIEKRQSVAFWCNPISGHATLYWYQQILGQGPKLLIQFQNNGVVDDSQLPKDRFSAERLKGVDSTLKIQPAKLEDSAVYLCASRPQGSSQTGELFFGEGSRLTVL.